A single sample gave rise to the 10 T cell receptor beta chains below, sequenced in a study of T cell repertoires in cytomegalovirus infection (dated by TCRdb to 2018 to 2020). The treatment or condition label of this sample denotes: in vitro stimulation with specific CMV peptide epitopes to enrich CMV-specific T cells. No antigen is known for these receptors. Sequencing instrument: Illumina HiSeq 1500. The public reads were quality trimmed at Q25 with fastp and then assembled into clones with MiXCR by TCRdb, keeping productive beta chains. Duplicate CDR3 protein sequences are folded into a single record with the most common DNA and genes. For this sample there are hundreds of thousands of distinct CDR3 sequences; roughly a third appear just once. The ten most abundant clones make up 15% to 20% of the sample. The source material was cultured PBMCs, sampled from culture after CMV antigen stimulation. These receptors were taken from a human donor in good health (CMV status not recorded). Some clones in this sample may be carry-over from other donors' samples.

The chain couples TRBV27 to TRBJ2-7, with 9 bases that match TRBD1. The CDR3 runs 15 residues. The germline CDR1 and CDR2 sequences are MNHEY and SMNVEV (reference sequence). Trimming cost V 6 bases and J 3 bases; bases outside gene matches: 9. In nucleotides, the CDR3 is TGTGCCAGCAGCCAGGGGACAGGGAGGGGCTACGAGCAGTACTTC. As protein: CASSQGTGRGYEQYF.

The chain recombines TRBV27 with TRBJ2-7; TRBD2 matches 8 bases. This CDR3 is 16 amino acids long. Germline CDR1 is MNHEY and CDR2 is SMNVEV (reference sequence). With V trimmed by 6 bases and J by 2 bases, 12 bases remained unmatched. The CDR3 DNA is TGTGCCAGCAGCCCCGCGGGAGGAGGGTTTCCCTACGAGCAGTACTTC. As protein: CASSPAGGGFPYEQYF.

This chain connects TRBV2 to TRBJ2-5, with 8 bases that match TRBD1. This CDR3 contains 12 residues. J was trimmed by 7 bases and V by 4 bases; bases with no gene match: 2. From germline, CDR1 is SNHLY and CDR2 FYNNEI. The DNA of the CDR3 is TGTGCCAGCAGTGCACAGGGGGGGACCCAGTACTTC. This gives the protein CASSAQGGTQYF.

The rearrangement uses TRBV6-2 or TRBV6-3 and TRBJ2-5, with D tentatively TRBD1 (6 bases). The length of the CDR3 is 16 residues. V lost 5 bases to trimming and J lost 3 bases, with 19 bases between them. The germline V gene has CDR1 MNHEY and CDR2 SVGEGT. CDR3 region: CASSISGDVGEETQYF. Written as DNA, the CDR3 is TGTGCCAGCAGTATATCAGGGGACGTTGGCGAAGAGACCCAGTACTTC.

The chain has TRBV11-2 and TRBJ2-6; 11 nucleotides agree with TRBD1. The germline CDR1 and CDR2 sequences are SGHAT and FQNNGV. V dropped 4 bases and J dropped 15; count of bases not matched to a gene: 14. The length of the CDR3 is 16 residues. CDR3 DNA sequence: TGTGCCAGCAGCTACCGGGGACAGGGGGAACTATGGGACCTGACTTTC. Its translation is CASSYRGQGELWDLTF.

This clonotype was detected only a few times. V and J are TRBV19 and TRBJ2-2; no firm D call. Per the germline V gene, CDR1 is LNHDA and CDR2 is SQIVND (reference sequence). Trimming took off 4 bases at V and 7 bases at J, with 16 bases between the two ends. CDR3 length equals 15 residues. CDR3 residues: CASSKSQPGFGELFF. The CDR3 region has the DNA TGTGCCAGTAGTAAGTCGCAGCCCGGGTTCGGGGAGCTGTTTTTT.

This clonotype was observed a few times. The chain couples TRBV5-6 to TRBJ2-7; weak D call: TRBD1 (6 bases). The germline CDR1 and CDR2 sequences are SGHDT and YYEEEE. This CDR3 contains 14 residues. V gave up 4 bases and J gave up 7 bases, with 18 bases separating them. The CDR3 DNA reads as TGTGCCAGCAGCAGGGGAACAGGGATTGGGGAGCAGTACGTC. Translated, it gives CASSRGTGIGEQYV.

The rearrangement uses TRBV6-2 or TRBV6-3 and TRBJ2-7, with 9 bases lining up with TRBD2. Germline loops: CDR1 MNHEY, CDR2 SVGEGT. V shed 5 bases and J 7 bases; nucleotides not matched to a gene: 18. The CDR3 has 17 residues. For the CDR3, the DNA is TGTGCCAGCAGTCCCCGAGGGGGAGCGGGAGGCATCGGAGAGCAGTACTTC. Protein product: CASSPRGGAGGIGEQYF.

The count of this clonotype is one. The chain combines TRBV13 with TRBJ2-1, with 10 bases identical to TRBD2. The CDR3 contains 14 residues. The germline V gene has CDR1 PRHDT and CDR2 FYEKMQ (reference sequence). After removal of 5 bases from V and 10 bases from J, the junction contained 8 bases not matched to a gene. The DNA of the CDR3 is TGTGCCAGCAGCGAGGCTAGCGGGAGTGGGGAGCAGTTCTTC. Amino acids: CASSEASGSGEQFF. Variable domain in full (rest from reference TRBV13 and TRBJ2-1): AAGVIQSPRHLIKEKRETATLKCYPIPRHDTVYWYQQGPGQDPQFLISFYEKMQSDKGSIPDRFSAQQFSDYHSELNMSSLELGDSALYFCASSEASGSGEQFFGPGTRLTVL.

Here the CDR3 DNA reads TGCGCCAGCAGCCACTTAACCTATCAGCCCCAGCATTTT. Its translation: CASSHLTYQPQHF. The V call is TRBV4-1, the J call TRBJ1-5; D remains ambiguous. The CDR3 runs to 13 residues. V lost 3 bases and J lost 5, with 8 bases in between. Per germline, CDR1 MGHRA and CDR2 YSYEKL.